This T cell receptor (beta chain) is drawn from a study of persistence of HIV-infected CD4 T cells. Looking at the study overall: The sample holds CD4+ T cells responsive to CMV or HIV-1 Gag. Median time on suppressive ART was over six years. General observations from the study: Compared with CD3/CD28-stimulated cells, CMV- and Gag-responding cells showed lower TCRbeta richness.

Turning to this clone: Its cognate antigen is unknown.

The V end lost 1 base, the J end lost 4 bases, and 8 bases lay between the germline ends. CDR1 and CDR2 (germline): LNHDA, SQIVND (reference sequence). The CDR3 is made up of 13 amino acids. The libraries were made with immunoSEQ version 4 in survey mode. The protocol was immunoSEQ multiplex PCR, while the TCRdb copy is restricted to in-frame clones and leaves out a portion. The sample includes about 33,000 clones, 82% of them seen just once. Cells were stimulated with CMV-infected fibroblast lysates at 8.5 to 10 ug/mL. CD40L/CD69 double-negative CD45RO-high memory CD4+ T cells were collected. PBMCs were depleted of CD8+ T cells before stimulation.

This specimen was CD4+ T cells sorted from PBMCs after roughly 17-hour stimulation, taken from a patient who received antiretroviral therapy. This chain connects TRBV19 to TRBJ2-7, with unresolved D. The clonotype originates from an adult woman with HIV who was CMV-seropositive. The DNA for the CDR3 is TGTGCCAGTAGTATAGTGGCCGGATACGAGCAGTACTTC. Protein: CASSIVAGYEQYF.